The 32 T cell receptor beta chains presented below share a single source sample, sequenced in a study of shared clonotypes between healthy human individuals. CD8 cells regarded as naive lacked CD45RO, were positively chosen for CCR7, and omitted terminally differentiated effector memory CD45RA+ cells. Libraries were prepared by immunoSEQ multiplex PCR; TCRdb keeps only in-frame clonotypes and omits some of them. This table has approximately 810,000 clones, 80% to 95% appearing once. Sequenced material: naive CD8+ T cells sorted from blood. The receptors stem from a young man in good health.

The chain uses TRBV11-2 and TRBJ2-5; possibly TRBD1 for D (7 bases). The CDR3 runs to 15 residues. CDR1 and CDR2 (germline): SGHAT, FQNNGV. Deletions cut 5 bases from V and 4 bases from J, with 17 bases between. The CDR3 region is CASSPGGTVVETQYF. CDR3 coding DNA: TGTGCCAGCAGCCCAGGGGGGACAGTTGTAGAGACCCAGTACTTC.

The J gene is TRBJ2-7, the V gene TRBV29-1; D uncertain. CDR1 is SQVTM, CDR2 ANQGSEA, per germline. Trimming took 7 bases from V and 2 from J, leaving 9 bases between them. The CDR3 spans 11 residues. DNA for the CDR3: TGCAGCGCGGGTGGTACCTACGAGCAGTACTTC. Its protein product is CSAGGTYEQYF.

V is TRBV6-4 and J is TRBJ2-7; 7 bases agree with TRBD2. Trimming removed 2 bases from V and 6 bases from J; junction bases left unmatched: 13. The CDR3 is 16 amino acids. Germline CDR1 MRHNA, CDR2 SNTAGT. The CDR3 sequence is CASSDGVTSVVSEQYF. DNA of the CDR3: TGTGCCAGCAGTGACGGGGTAACTAGCGTTGTCTCCGAGCAGTACTTC.

This chain uses TRBV5-5 with TRBJ2-5, with D unclear. CDR3 size: 14 residues. V was clipped by 4 bases and J by 5 bases, with 15 bases between them. From germline, CDR1 is SGHKS and CDR2 YYEKEE (reference sequence). CDR3: CASSPGALAETQYF. For the CDR3, the DNA is TGTGCCAGCAGCCCCGGCGCCTTGGCGGAGACCCAGTACTTC.

This chain joins TRBV7-9 and TRBJ2-1; 11 nucleotides agree with TRBD2. After removal of 5 bases from V and 15 bases from J, the junction contained 6 bases not matched to a gene. Germline V gene sequence: CDR1 SEHNR, CDR2 FQNEAQ (reference sequence). The CDR3 loop spans 12 amino acids. The CDR3 sequence: CASSQLAGVAFF. The CDR3, as DNA: TGTGCCAGCAGCCAACTAGCGGGAGTGGCGTTCTTC.

The rearrangement uses TRBV27 and TRBJ2-3, with D hard to call. Trimming took 6 bases from V and 2 from J, leaving 15 bases between them. This CDR3 has 15 amino acids. The V gene's germline CDR1 is MNHEY and CDR2 SMNVEV (reference sequence). The DNA of the CDR3 is TGTGCCAGCAGGCTGCACTCAGACAACACAGATACGCAGTATTTT. Translating it yields CASRLHSDNTDTQYF.

The chain recombines TRBV28 with TRBJ2-2; 7 nucleotides agree with TRBD2. CDR3 length: 16 residues. V trimming: 2 bases; J trimming: 1 base; junction bases outside the gene matches: 4. Germline loops: CDR1 MDHEN, CDR2 SYDVKM. The CDR3 protein is CASSLGLAENTGELFF. The CDR3 nucleotides are TGTGCCAGCAGTTTAGGGCTAGCGGAGAACACCGGGGAGCTGTTTTTT.

The chain is built from TRBV6-5 and TRBJ2-3; D unresolved. The CDR3 has 12 amino acids. Germline V CDR1 and CDR2: MNHEY, SVGAGI. V was pared by 6 bases and J by 1 base, with 5 bases between. CDR3 loop: CASSLGTDTQYF. As DNA, the CDR3 is TGTGCCAGCAGCCTGGGCACAGATACGCAGTATTTT.

This rearrangement joins TRBV7-9 to TRBJ2-7, with TRBD1 matching over 9 bases. In germline, CDR1 is SEHNR, CDR2 FQNEAQ (reference sequence). The CDR3 is 14 amino acids. The ends lost 4 bases at V and 2 bases at J; junction bases unmatched: 3. The CDR3 sequence: CASSSRTGAYEQYF. In DNA, the CDR3 is TGTGCCAGCAGCTCTAGGACAGGGGCCTACGAGCAGTACTTC. Variable domain in full (rest from reference TRBV7-9 and TRBJ2-7): DTGVSQNPRHKITKRGQNVTFRCDPISEHNRLYWYRQTLGQGPEFLTYFQNEAQLEKSRLLSDRFSAERPKGSFSTLEIQRTEQGDSAMYLCASSSRTGAYEQYFGPGTRLTVT.

This chain links TRBV7-8 with TRBJ2-1, with D perhaps TRBD1 (5 bases). The CDR3 is made up of 12 amino acids. CDR1 is SGHVS and CDR2 is FQNEAQ in the germline V gene. With 1 base removed from V and 7 bases from J, the gap between germline ends came to 5 bases. DNA of the CDR3: TGTGCCAGCAGCTTAGGGACAAATGAGCAGTTCTTC. This gives the protein CASSLGTNEQFF.

V usage is TRBV7-2 and J usage is TRBJ2-1; D gene unclear. The CDR3 spans 15 residues. CDR1 SGHTA and CDR2 FQGNSA come from the germline V gene. Trimming took 5 bases from V and 0 from J, leaving 11 bases between them. For the CDR3, the DNA is TGTGCCAGCAGCCCTACAAGGAGCTCCTACAATGAGCAGTTCTTC. It is translated as CASSPTRSSYNEQFF.

V usage is TRBV7-9 and J usage is TRBJ1-2; no firm D call. The V gene's germline CDR1 is SEHNR and CDR2 FQNEAQ (reference sequence). The CDR3 loop spans 13 amino acids. The V end was cut by 5 bases, the J end by 4 bases, with 11 bases between. The CDR3 DNA is TGTGCCAGCAGCCCCTCCCACGGCTATGGCTACACCTTC. This gives the protein CASSPSHGYGYTF.

The chain carries TRBV4-1 and TRBJ2-5, with TRBD2 matching over 9 bases. Losses at the gene ends were 0 bases for V and 5 bases for J; bases not matched to a gene: 10. Germline CDR1 reads MGHRA; CDR2 reads YSYEKL. The CDR3 is 17 amino acids. The CDR3 here is CASSQDESGRSGETQYF. DNA of the CDR3: TGCGCCAGCAGCCAAGATGAGAGCGGGAGGTCTGGGGAGACCCAGTACTTC.

This clone was recorded once. The chain couples TRBV6-5 to TRBJ2-2, with no clear D. The V gene's germline CDR1 is MNHEY and CDR2 SVGAGI. The CDR3 runs to 15 residues. Trimming shortened V by 0 bases and J by 2 bases, and 7 bases separated the two germline ends. This CDR3 reads CASSYSRENTGELFF. CDR3 bases: TGTGCCAGCAGTTACTCAAGGGAAAACACCGGGGAGCTGTTTTTT.

CDR3 bases: TGCAGCGTTGGAGGTGACCTCTACGAGCAGTACTTC. As protein: CSVGGDLYEQYF. V is TRBV29-1 and J is TRBJ2-5; D is unresolved. The end of the DNA aligns better with TRBJ2-7, so the J call may be wrong. The CDR3 extends over 12 amino acids. The germline gives CDR1 SQVTM, CDR2 ANQGSEA.

The chain has TRBV4-2 and TRBJ2-1, with D possibly matching TRBD1 (6 bases). Trimming pared 1 base from V and 2 bases from J, leaving 12 bases between. The CDR3 contains 16 residues. The germline gives CDR1 LGHNA, CDR2 YNFKEQ. The CDR3 sequence: CASSQATGTPYNEQFF. The CDR3 DNA reads TGTGCCAGCAGCCAAGCTACAGGGACCCCCTACAATGAGCAGTTCTTC.

This clone was seen a handful of times. This CDR3 is CASSPDRNQPQHF. CDR3 nucleotide sequence: TGTGCCAGCAGCCCCGACAGGAATCAGCCCCAGCATTTT. The chain recombines TRBV27 with TRBJ1-5, with TRBD1 as a possible D gene (6 bases). CDR1 is MNHEY and CDR2 is SMNVEV in the germline V gene (reference sequence). V dropped 6 bases and J dropped 4 bases, with 10 bases sitting between them. The CDR3 runs 13 residues.

CDR3 loop: CASSPHYDLRNTGNTIYF. In DNA form, the CDR3 reads TGTGCCAGCAGCCCGCATTACGACCTAAGAAACACTGGAAACACCATATATTTT. The rearrangement uses TRBV7-8 and TRBJ1-3; no clear D. Germline CDR1 is SGHVS and CDR2 is FQNEAQ. Trimming took off 5 bases at V and 2 bases at J, with 22 bases between the two ends. The CDR3 sequence is 18 residues long.

The chain joins TRBV4-3 to TRBJ2-1, with 8 nucleotides matching TRBD2. Germline values: CDR1 LGHNA, CDR2 YSLEER. V shed 5 bases, J shed 7 bases, and the junction held 13 bases outside the gene matches. The CDR3 is 16 residues long. CDR3 in DNA: TGCGCCAGCAGCTGGGGTAGCGGGACGTCGATGAATGAGCAGTTCTTC. Its translation: CASSWGSGTSMNEQFF.

This chain links TRBV28 with TRBJ2-3; TRBD1 aligns across 7 bases. The V gene's germline CDR1 is MDHEN and CDR2 SYDVKM. V lost 2 bases and J lost 2; bases outside the gene matches: 4. This CDR3 is 15 amino acids long. The CDR3, as DNA: TGTGCCAGCAGTTTAGTAGGGACAGTCACAGATACGCAGTATTTT. Protein sequence: CASSLVGTVTDTQYF.

The V and J genes are TRBV27 and TRBJ2-7; no definite D call. This CDR3 has 13 residues. CDR1 and CDR2 from the germline V gene are MNHEY and SMNVEV (reference sequence). Trimming stripped 1 base from V and 3 bases from J, with 7 bases between. The CDR3 region is CASSLWMDYEQYF. CDR3 bases: TGTGCCAGCAGTTTATGGATGGACTACGAGCAGTACTTC.

This clone has more than one count but fewer than ten. The genes are TRBV6-5 and TRBJ2-7; 7 bases fit TRBD2. There are 12 residues in the CDR3. The V gene's germline CDR1 is MNHEY and CDR2 SVGAGI. V was pared by 9 bases and J by 4 bases, with 6 bases of the junction left unmatched. The CDR3 protein is CASGEGRYEQYF. The CDR3 bases are TGTGCCAGTGGGGAGGGTCGGTACGAGCAGTACTTC.

This rearrangement joins TRBV25-1 to TRBJ2-1, with 7 bases matching TRBD2. This CDR3 spans 17 amino acids. With 4 bases clipped from V and 7 bases from J, the junction kept 16 bases outside the gene matches. Germline V lookup: CDR1 MGHDK, CDR2 SYGVNS. The CDR3 region has the DNA TGTGCCAGCAGTGTCGCTGCCCCCACGACTAGCAGGAATGAGCAGTTCTTC. This encodes CASSVAAPTTSRNEQFF.

The chain's CDR3 is CASSPMGGGWLEQFF. CDR3 nucleotides: TGTGCCAGCAGCCCGATGGGGGGAGGATGGTTGGAGCAGTTCTTC. The chain employs TRBV9 and TRBJ2-1; possible D gene TRBD2, 6 bases. V was trimmed by 4 bases and J by 10 bases, leaving 21 bases between them. From germline, CDR1 is SGDLS and CDR2 YYNGEE. The CDR3 spans 15 residues.

The chain joins TRBV7-9 to TRBJ1-2, with D possibly being TRBD1 (6 bases). The CDR3 totals 13 residues. The germline V and J ends were trimmed by 5 bases and 4 bases, with 11 bases remaining between them. In germline, CDR1 is SEHNR, CDR2 FQNEAQ (reference sequence). The CDR3 protein is CASSRQEIYGYTF. The DNA of the CDR3 is TGTGCCAGCAGCCGACAGGAGATCTATGGCTACACCTTC.

The chain employs TRBV29-1 and TRBJ1-2; tentative D call: TRBD1 (6 bases). The CDR3 consists of 13 residues. Trimming left V 6 bases short and J 1 base short, with 12 bases between. Germline CDR1 SQVTM, CDR2 ANQGSEA. The CDR3 DNA is TGCAGCGTCCGACAGGTCCTTAACTATGGCTACACCTTC. This translates into CSVRQVLNYGYTF.

Comments on this clone: The sample contains more than one DNA sequence encoding this CDR3. The chain is built from TRBV19 and TRBJ2-1; D remains unclear. Germline V CDR1 and CDR2: LNHDA, SQIVND (reference sequence). The V and J ends lost 5 bases and 0 bases respectively, with 5 bases between them. This CDR3 spans 13 amino acids. This CDR3 is CASSYSSYNEQFF. For the CDR3, the DNA is TGTGCCAGTAGTTACAGCTCCTACAATGAGCAGTTCTTC.

The V call is TRBV4-1, the J call TRBJ2-1, with D possibly TRBD2 on 5 matching bases. The CDR3 length is 15 residues. Looked up from germline, CDR1 is MGHRA and CDR2 is YSYEKL. V lost 0 bases and J 3 bases, leaving 9 bases between the germline ends. The CDR3 DNA is TGCGCCAGCAGCCAAGATGTTGAGGGCTACAATGAGCAGTTCTTC. Its protein product is CASSQDVEGYNEQFF.

The chain uses TRBV14 and TRBJ2-7; D is possibly TRBD1 (7 bases). Trimming shortened V by 10 bases and J by 5 bases, and 15 bases separated the two germline ends. The CDR3 has 12 residues. CDR1 and CDR2 from the germline V gene are SGHDN and FVKESK. This CDR3 is CAISRGAHEQYF. In DNA, the CDR3 is TGTGCCATCTCCAGGGGGGCCCACGAGCAGTACTTC.

The chain links TRBV4-3 to TRBJ2-5; D may be TRBD1 or TRBD2 (5 bases each). CDR1 is LGHNA, CDR2 YSLEER, per germline. CDR3 length equals 15 residues. The V gene lost 3 bases and the J gene lost 4 bases, with 15 bases spanning the gap. CDR3 region: CASSQGSGPRETQYF. CDR3 sequence (DNA): TGCGCCAGCAGCCAGGGTTCGGGACCTCGAGAGACCCAGTACTTC.

This rearrangement joins TRBV11-3 to TRBJ2-1, with D maybe TRBD2 (6 bases). V lost 5 bases, J lost 7 bases, and 18 bases lay in between. CDR1 is SGHNT and CDR2 is YENEEA in the germline V gene. The CDR3 is 15 residues long. CDR3 sequence reads: CASSPGVGSWNEQFF. The CDR3 DNA is TGTGCCAGCAGCCCGGGAGTAGGGTCGTGGAATGAGCAGTTCTTC.

J is TRBJ2-1 and V is TRBV7-9, with 16 bases matching TRBD2. V was clipped by 4 bases and J by 1 base; unmatched bases: 4. The CDR3 has 18 amino acids. Germline values: CDR1 SEHNR, CDR2 FQNEAQ (reference sequence). The CDR3 protein is CASSSTGLAGGSYNEQFF. The CDR3 nucleotides are TGTGCCAGCAGCTCCACGGGACTAGCGGGGGGGTCCTACAATGAGCAGTTCTTC.